Listed here is a single TCR beta chain. Its antigen is not identified. No infections or other immune events were documented during collection. TCRdb's table, derived via immunoSEQ multiplex PCR, lists solely in-frame clones and lacks some. The sample records around 120,000 clones, around 88% being singletons. This sample is drawn from a study of identifying expanded T cells in peripheral blood. Study results and caveats: Differentially abundant clones: around 1.2 between replicates, 16.4 at approximately 13 days, approximately 19 at four. Across healthy donors, higher total template counts meant significantly greater roughly two-week count variance.

Germline values: CDR1 MDHEN, CDR2 SYDVKM. The CDR3 extends over 11 amino acids. The V end was cut by 7 bases, the J end by 10 bases, with 13 bases between. The genes are TRBV28 and TRBJ1-1; D unclear. Material: blood. This TCR was recovered from a person between 18 and 75 years old in good health. Here the CDR3 reads CASTTPSAAFF. The CDR3 DNA sequence: TGTGCCAGCACCACCCCGTCGGCAGCTTTCTTT.